This T cell receptor beta chain was found in a study of regulatory T cells in long-lasting Graves disease. The authors built TCR beta libraries using iRepertoire HTBI primers and Arm-PCR of CDR3 regions. TCRdb ran MiXCR on the multiplex PCR reads and lists one entry per CDR3 protein. The table shows about 620,000 distinct CDR3 sequences, with approximately 15% occurring only once. Described time point: newly diagnosed GD, antithyroid drugs for less than 3 months. There was RNA extracted from PBMCs, and the TCR library was made from it. The CDR3 runs to 16 residues. Deletions cut 6 bases from V and 5 bases from J, with 19 bases between. Germline lookup yields CDR1 MNHNS and CDR2 SASEGT. This clonotype appeared many times. This same sample was also part of a study on T cells in Graves' hyperthyroidism and ophthalmopathy.

The sequenced sample was peripheral blood mononuclear cells (PBMCs), obtained at new diagnosis, from a patient treated with antithyroid drugs. The receptor was isolated from a woman aged 25 to 39 with Graves disease. The chain has TRBV6-1 and TRBJ1-4; D remains ambiguous. CDR3 nucleotide sequence: TGTGCCAGCAGCCGGAACACCGCGATAGACAATGAAAAACTGTTTTTT. It codes for CASSRNTAIDNEKLFF.